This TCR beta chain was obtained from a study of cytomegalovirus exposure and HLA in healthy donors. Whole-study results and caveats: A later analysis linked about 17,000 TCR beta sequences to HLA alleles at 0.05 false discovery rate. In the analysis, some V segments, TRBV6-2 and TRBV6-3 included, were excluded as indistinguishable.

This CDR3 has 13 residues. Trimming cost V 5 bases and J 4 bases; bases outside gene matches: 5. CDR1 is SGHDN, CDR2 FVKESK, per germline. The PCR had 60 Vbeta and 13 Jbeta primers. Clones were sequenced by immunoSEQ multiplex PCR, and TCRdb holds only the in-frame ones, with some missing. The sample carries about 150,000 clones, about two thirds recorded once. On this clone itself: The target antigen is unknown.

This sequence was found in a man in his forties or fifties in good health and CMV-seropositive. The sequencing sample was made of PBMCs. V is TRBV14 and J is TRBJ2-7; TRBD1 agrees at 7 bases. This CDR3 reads CASSSGQTYEQYF. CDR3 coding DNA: TGTGCCAGCAGCTCGGGACAGACTTACGAGCAGTACTTC.